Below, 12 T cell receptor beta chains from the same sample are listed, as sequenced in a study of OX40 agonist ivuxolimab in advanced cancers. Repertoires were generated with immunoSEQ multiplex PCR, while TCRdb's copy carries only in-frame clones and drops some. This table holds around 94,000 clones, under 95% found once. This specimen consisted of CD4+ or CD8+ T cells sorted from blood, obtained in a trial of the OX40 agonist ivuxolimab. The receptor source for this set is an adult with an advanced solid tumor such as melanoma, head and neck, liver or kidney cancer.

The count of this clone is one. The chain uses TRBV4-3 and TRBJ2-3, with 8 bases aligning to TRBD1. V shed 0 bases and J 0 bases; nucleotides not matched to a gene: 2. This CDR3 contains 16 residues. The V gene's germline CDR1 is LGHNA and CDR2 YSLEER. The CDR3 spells CASSQDRTGSTDTQYF. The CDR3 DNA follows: TGCGCCAGCAGCCAAGATAGGACAGGGAGCACAGATACGCAGTATTTT.

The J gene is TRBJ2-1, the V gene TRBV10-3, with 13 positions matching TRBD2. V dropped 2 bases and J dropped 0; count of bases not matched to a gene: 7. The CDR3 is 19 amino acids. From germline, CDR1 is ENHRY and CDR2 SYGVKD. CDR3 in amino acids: CAISERTSGSGSSYNEQFF. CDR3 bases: TGTGCCATCAGTGAGAGGACTAGCGGGAGTGGAAGCTCCTACAATGAGCAGTTCTTC.

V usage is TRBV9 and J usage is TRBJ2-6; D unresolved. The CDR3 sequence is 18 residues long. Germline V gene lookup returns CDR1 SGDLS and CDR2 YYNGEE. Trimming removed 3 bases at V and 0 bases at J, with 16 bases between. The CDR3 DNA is TGTGCCAGCAGCGCGAGTCAAACCGTGAACTCTGGGGCCAACGTCCTGACTTTC. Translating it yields CASSASQTVNSGANVLTF.

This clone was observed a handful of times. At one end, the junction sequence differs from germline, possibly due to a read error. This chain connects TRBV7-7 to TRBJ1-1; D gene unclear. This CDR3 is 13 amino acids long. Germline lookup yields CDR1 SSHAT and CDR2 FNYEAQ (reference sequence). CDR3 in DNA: TGTGCTAGCAGCTCCGGAGAGAACACTGAAGCTTTCTTT. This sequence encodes CASSSGENTEAFF. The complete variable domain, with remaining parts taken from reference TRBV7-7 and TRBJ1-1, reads GAGVSQSPRYKVTKRGQDVTLRCDPISSHATLYWYQQALGQGPEFLTYFNYEAQPDKSGLPSDRFSAERPEGSISTLTIQRTEQRDSAMYRCASSSGENTEAFFGQGTRLTVV.

The CDR3 region is CASSFDRAQETQYF. CDR3 DNA sequence: TGTGCCAGCAGTTTTGACAGGGCCCAAGAGACCCAGTACTTC. The chain is built from TRBV27 and TRBJ2-5; 7 bases match TRBD1. V lost 3 bases to trimming and J lost 1 base; unmatched junction nucleotides: 2. This CDR3 region has 14 residues. Per germline, CDR1 MNHEY and CDR2 SMNVEV (reference sequence).

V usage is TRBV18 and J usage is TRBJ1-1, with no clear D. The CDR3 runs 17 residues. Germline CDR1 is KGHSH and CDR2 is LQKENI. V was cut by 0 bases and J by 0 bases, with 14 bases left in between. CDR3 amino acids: CASSPPDRSTMNTEAFF. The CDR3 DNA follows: TGTGCCAGCTCACCACCGGATAGGTCCACAATGAACACTGAAGCTTTCTTT. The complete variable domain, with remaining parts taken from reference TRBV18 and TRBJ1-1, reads NAGVMQNPRHLVRRRGQEARLRCSPMKGHSHVYWYRQLPEEGLKFMVYLQKENIIDESGMPKERFSAEFPKEGPSILRIQQVVRGDSAAYFCASSPPDRSTMNTEAFFGQGTRLTVV.

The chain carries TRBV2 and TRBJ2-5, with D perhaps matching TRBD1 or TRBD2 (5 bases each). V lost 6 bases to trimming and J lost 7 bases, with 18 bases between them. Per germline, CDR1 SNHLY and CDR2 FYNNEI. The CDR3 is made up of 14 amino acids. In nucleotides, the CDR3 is TGTGCCAGCAGCGCCCGGGACCGCCGTGGGACCCAGTACTTC. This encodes CASSARDRRGTQYF.

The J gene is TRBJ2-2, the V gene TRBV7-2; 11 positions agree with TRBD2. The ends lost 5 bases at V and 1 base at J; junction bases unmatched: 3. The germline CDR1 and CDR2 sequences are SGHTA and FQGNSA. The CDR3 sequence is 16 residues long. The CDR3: CASSTTSGGNTGELFF. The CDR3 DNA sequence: TGTGCCAGCAGCACCACTAGCGGGGGGAACACCGGGGAGCTGTTTTTT.

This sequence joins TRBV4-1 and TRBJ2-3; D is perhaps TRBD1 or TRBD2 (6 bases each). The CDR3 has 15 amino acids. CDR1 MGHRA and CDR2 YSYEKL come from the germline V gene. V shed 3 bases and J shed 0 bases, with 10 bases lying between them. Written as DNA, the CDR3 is TGCGCCAGCAGCCACGGGGGCACTAGCACAGATACGCAGTATTTT. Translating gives CASSHGGTSTDTQYF.

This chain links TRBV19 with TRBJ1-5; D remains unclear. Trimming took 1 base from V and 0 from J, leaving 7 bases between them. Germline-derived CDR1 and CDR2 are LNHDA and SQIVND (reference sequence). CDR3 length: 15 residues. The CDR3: CASSIAQISNQPQHF. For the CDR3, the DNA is TGTGCCAGTAGTATAGCTCAGATTAGCAATCAGCCCCAGCATTTT.

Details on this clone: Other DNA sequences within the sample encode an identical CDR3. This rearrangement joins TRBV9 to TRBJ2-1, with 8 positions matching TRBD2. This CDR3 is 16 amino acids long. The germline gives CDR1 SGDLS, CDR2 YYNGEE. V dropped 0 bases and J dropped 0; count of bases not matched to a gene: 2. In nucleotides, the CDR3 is TGTGCCAGCAGCGTAGGCGGGGGGAGCTCCTACAATGAGCAGTTCTTC. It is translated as CASSVGGGSSYNEQFF.

For the CDR3, the DNA is TGTGCCTGGAGTGTTGGTTCTCTACGGAGCTACGAGCAGTACTTC. Protein product: CAWSVGSLRSYEQYF. This chain links TRBV30 with TRBJ2-7, with unresolved D. This CDR3 has 15 residues. The germline V and J ends were trimmed by 0 bases and 3 bases, with 15 bases remaining between them. Germline V CDR1 and CDR2: GTSNPN, SVGIG (reference sequence).